The clone carrying this T cell receptor beta chain was picked up a small number of times. The sample belongs to a study of T-cell memory formation after mild COVID-19. The V end was cut by 3 bases, the J end by 6 bases, with 11 bases between. The CDR3 contains 13 residues. TCRdb recomputed calls from the 5' RACE reads with MiXCR, one row per CDR3 protein. The sample contains about 290,000 distinct CDR3 sequences, about 16% of which appear only once. The chain uses TRBV12-3 or TRBV12-4 and TRBJ2-5; TRBD2 might be the D (6 bases). The sequenced sample consisted of PBMCs or a T cell subset sorted from them (not recorded which). The clonotype comes from a man aged 18 to 30 who had mild COVID-19 (a few samples of this study predate the infection). Cell type and time point are not known. DNA of the CDR3: TGTGCCAGCAGTTTGGGCGGGGTCCAGACCCAGTACTTC. Its protein product is CASSLGGVQTQYF.